Below, one T cell receptor (beta chain) is given with its context. This sample stems from a study of control samples from healthy donors and cancer patients. The method was immunoSEQ multiplex PCR; TCRdb's version includes in-frame clones alone and lacks a portion of them. Of about 98,000 clones in the sample, roughly 94% were seen once. This clonotype was sampled from a woman aged 18-29 years in good health. Sample: blood.

The DNA for the CDR3 is TGTGCCAGCAGCGACGGGACAGGGGGTGGAAACACCATATATTTT. Its translation is CASSDGTGGGNTIYF. The chain is built from TRBV5-6 and TRBJ1-3; 11 bases match TRBD1. The germline CDR1 and CDR2 sequences are SGHDT and YYEEEE. This CDR3 has 15 amino acids. The V and J ends lost 4 bases and 3 bases, in that order; junction bases with no gene match: 3.